Presented here are 10 T cell receptor beta chains from one specimen sequenced in a study of cytomegalovirus exposure and HLA in healthy donors. PCR employed 60 Vbeta and 13 Jbeta primers. Clones were read by immunoSEQ multiplex PCR, and TCRdb kept only the in-frame ones, dropping some. The sample records 90,000 to 150,000 clones, more than 70% being singletons. Sequencing input: PBMCs. The receptors originated from a man between 45 and 60 years old in good health and CMV-seronegative.

The chain uses TRBV5-1 and TRBJ2-7; 10 positions match TRBD1. Trimming took 0 bases from V and 2 from J; bases not matched to a gene: 2. The germline CDR1 and CDR2 sequences are SGHRS and YFSETQ. The CDR3 consists of 15 residues. The CDR3 DNA reads TGCGCCAGCAGCTTGGGGACAGGGGGAACCTACGAGCAGTACTTC. It is translated as CASSLGTGGTYEQYF.

This rearrangement joins TRBV9 to TRBJ2-3, with 7 bases lining up with TRBD2. CDR3 length: 15 residues. CDR1 is SGDLS and CDR2 is YYNGEE in the germline V gene. After removal of 1 base from V and 0 bases from J, the junction contained 2 bases not matched to a gene. In DNA form, the CDR3 reads TGTGCCAGCAGCGTACGGCGGGAGAGCACAGATACGCAGTATTTT. This encodes CASSVRRESTDTQYF.

CDR3 DNA sequence: TGTGCCAGCAGCGGGGGAGCGGGGGGGAGCACAGATACGCAGTATTTT. The encoded protein is CASSGGAGGSTDTQYF. The gene calls are TRBV9 and TRBJ2-3, with 10 bases fitting TRBD2. The V gene's germline CDR1 is SGDLS and CDR2 YYNGEE. There are 16 residues in the CDR3. V dropped 3 bases and J dropped 0; count of bases not matched to a gene: 4.

The J gene is TRBJ2-2, the V gene TRBV7-9, with 8 bases identical to TRBD1. V dropped 3 bases and J dropped 1; count of bases not matched to a gene: 7. The CDR3 has 17 amino acids. Germline CDR1 reads SEHNR; CDR2 reads FQNEAQ (reference sequence). CDR3 protein: CASSFSLGTGNTGELFF. CDR3 DNA: TGTGCCAGCAGCTTCTCATTAGGGACAGGGAACACCGGGGAGCTGTTTTTT.

This clone was detected once. The chain uses TRBV5-1 and TRBJ2-5; 12 bases are shared with TRBD2. CDR1 and CDR2 from the germline V gene are SGHRS and YFSETQ. The ends lost 4 bases at V and 3 bases at J; junction bases unmatched: 1. This CDR3 has 14 residues. This CDR3 reads CASSRLAGEETQYF. Here the CDR3 DNA reads TGCGCCAGCAGCAGACTAGCGGGAGAAGAGACCCAGTACTTC.

V and J are TRBV27 and TRBJ2-7; D is possibly TRBD2 (5 bases). The CDR3 spans 14 residues. The V gene's germline CDR1 is MNHEY and CDR2 SMNVEV (reference sequence). Trimming stripped 5 bases from V and 0 bases from J, with 11 bases between. CDR3 sequence: CASSRGESSYEQYF. The CDR3 coding sequence is TGTGCCAGCAGTCGGGGAGAGTCCTCCTACGAGCAGTACTTC.

The gene calls are TRBV7-6 and TRBJ2-5; 12 nucleotides match TRBD2. The CDR3 is made up of 19 amino acids. Germline trimming cut 0 bases from V and 7 bases from J; bases unmatched to any gene: 15. Germline V gives CDR1 SGHVS, CDR2 FNYEAQ. The DNA for the CDR3 is TGTGCCAGCAGCTTAGCGTCGCCTAGCGGGGGGGCCGGGGCAGGGACCCAGTACTTC. This sequence encodes CASSLASPSGGAGAGTQYF. The full variable domain, completed using reference TRBV7-6 and TRBJ2-5, is GAGVSQSPRYKVTKRGQDVALRCDPISGHVSLYWYRQALGQGPEFLTYFNYEAQQDKSGLPNDRFSAERPEGSISTLTIQRTEQRDSAMYRCASSLASPSGGAGAGTQYFGPGTRLLVL.

The CDR3 DNA reads TGTGCCAGCAGTTTATATCCAGGGGGCTACGAGCAGTACTTC. This codes for CASSLYPGGYEQYF. The V gene is TRBV27, the J gene TRBJ2-7; TRBD1 matches 7 bases. The ends lost 1 base at V and 3 bases at J; junction bases unmatched: 3. The V gene's germline CDR1 is MNHEY and CDR2 SMNVEV (reference sequence). This CDR3 spans 14 amino acids.

In this sample, this clone turned up a few times. The chain recombines TRBV7-9 with TRBJ1-5; 7 bases are a match to TRBD1. CDR1 is SEHNR and CDR2 is FQNEAQ in the germline V gene (reference sequence). The trim removed 1 base at V and 0 bases at J, leaving 0 bases unmatched. CDR3 length equals 15 residues. DNA of the CDR3: TGTGCCAGCAGCTTAGGACAGGGTAGCAATCAGCCCCAGCATTTT. Translated, it gives CASSLGQGSNQPQHF.

The chain uses TRBV5-5 and TRBJ2-1, with D possibly being TRBD2 (5 bases). Trimming took off 4 bases at V and 0 bases at J, with 11 bases between the two ends. Germline CDR1 SGHKS, CDR2 YYEKEE (reference sequence). The CDR3 has 15 residues. The chain's CDR3 is CASSRGGLSYNEQFF. The CDR3 DNA reads TGTGCCAGCAGCCGAGGAGGCCTCTCCTACAATGAGCAGTTCTTC.